This TCR beta chain was retrieved from a study of human T cells and chemical hapten exposure. Study-level background: Small volume differences among pooled libraries mainly caused per-sample TCR yield variation. Overall study results and limits: High-frequency TCRs, those above 1 in 1000, stayed the same after DPC sensitization.

Time point meaning: healthy volunteer bleed at 2 weeks. Unfractionated whole blood yielded total RNA. Germline-derived CDR1 and CDR2 are MNHNY and SVGAGI (reference sequence). This CDR3 contains 16 residues. Trimming took 2 bases from V and 6 from J; bases not matched to a gene: 10. This clonotype was detected only a few times. Antigen unknown. For the library, individual cDNA molecules each received unique molecular identifiers. Each CDR3 protein gets one entry after TCRdb re-called the RACE reads with MiXCR. The sample lists approximately 90,000 distinct CDR3 sequences, around 8.8% seen once, with 2.9% in the top ten.

Material for sequencing was whole blood. This TCR was sampled from a female donor in good health. Some clones in this sample may be carry-over from other donors' samples. The rearrangement joins TRBV6-6 to TRBJ2-1, with 7 bases aligning to TRBD2. The CDR3 reads CASSYNPRDYSNEQFF. The CDR3 region has the DNA TGTGCCAGCAGTTACAACCCACGGGACTATTCCAATGAGCAGTTCTTC.